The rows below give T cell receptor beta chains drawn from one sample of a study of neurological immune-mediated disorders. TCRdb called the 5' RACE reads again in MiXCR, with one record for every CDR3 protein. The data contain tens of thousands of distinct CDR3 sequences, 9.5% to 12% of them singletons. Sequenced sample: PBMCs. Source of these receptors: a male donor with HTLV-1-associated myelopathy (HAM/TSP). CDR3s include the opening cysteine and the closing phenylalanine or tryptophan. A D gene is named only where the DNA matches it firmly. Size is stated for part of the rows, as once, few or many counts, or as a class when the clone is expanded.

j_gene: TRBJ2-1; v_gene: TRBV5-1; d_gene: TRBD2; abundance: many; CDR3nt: TGCGCCAGCAGCCTGGCAGCGGGGGGGCAGGGTGAGCAGTTCTTC; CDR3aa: CASSLAAGGQGEQFF
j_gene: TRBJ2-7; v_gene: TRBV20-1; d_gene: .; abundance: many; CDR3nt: TGCAGTGCCCCGGGACGTTCAACCGCCCACGAGCAGTACTTC; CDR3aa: CSAPGRSTAHEQYF
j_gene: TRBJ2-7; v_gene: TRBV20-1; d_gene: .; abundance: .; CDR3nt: TGCAGTGCTAGGCCCGGGGTTGGCGCGTCCTACGAGCAGTACTTC; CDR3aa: CSARPGVGASYEQYF
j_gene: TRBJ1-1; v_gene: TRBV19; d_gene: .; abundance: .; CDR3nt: TGTGCCAGTAGTGTCGCGAGGAACACTGAAGCTTTCTTT; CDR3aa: CASSVARNTEAFF
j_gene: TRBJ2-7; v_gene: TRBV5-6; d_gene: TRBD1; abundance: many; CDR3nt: TGTGCCAGCAGCTTGGAACCGACAGGGCTGAGAGCCCCCGAGCAGTACTTC; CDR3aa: CASSLEPTGLRAPEQYF
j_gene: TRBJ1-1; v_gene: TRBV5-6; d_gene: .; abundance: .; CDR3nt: TGTGCCAGCAGCCCCGGCGGGCGGGATCCTATAAACACTGGAGCTTTCTTT; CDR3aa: CASSPGGRDPINTGAFF
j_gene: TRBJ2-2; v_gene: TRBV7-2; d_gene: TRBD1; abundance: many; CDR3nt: TGTGCCAGCAGCCGACAGGGGGGTAACACCGGGGAGCTGTTTTTT; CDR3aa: CASSRQGGNTGELFF
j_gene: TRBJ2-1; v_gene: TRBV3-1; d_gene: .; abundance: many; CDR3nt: TGTGCCAGCAGCCCCACGGAGGGAAAGTACAATGAGCAGTTCTTC; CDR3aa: CASSPTEGKYNEQFF
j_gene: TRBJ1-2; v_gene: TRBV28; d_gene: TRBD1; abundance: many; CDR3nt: TGTGCCAGCACCAACAGCCTTGGACAGGAAATCCTTGTTGAGGGCTACACCTTC; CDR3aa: CASTNSLGQEILVEGYTF
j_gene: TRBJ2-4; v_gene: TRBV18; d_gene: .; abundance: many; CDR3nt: TGTGCCAGCTCACCACTGAGGCAAGGGGACATAGCCAAAAACATTCAGTACTTC; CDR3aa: CASSPLRQGDIAKNIQYF
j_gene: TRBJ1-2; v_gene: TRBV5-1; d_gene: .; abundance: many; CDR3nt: TGCGCCAGCAGCTTGGAACGGGGTGGCTACACCTTC; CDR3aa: CASSLERGGYTF
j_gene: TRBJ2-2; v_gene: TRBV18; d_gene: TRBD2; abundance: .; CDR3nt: TGTGCCAGCTCACCGGGACTAGCGGGGGCTACGAACACCGGGGAGCTGTTTTTT; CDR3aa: CASSPGLAGATNTGELFF
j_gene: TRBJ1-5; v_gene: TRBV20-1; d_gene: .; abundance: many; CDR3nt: TGCAGTGGGGTGGCAGGGGAGGTAGTCAGGCAGCCCCAGCATTTT; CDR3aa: CSGVAGEVVRQPQHF
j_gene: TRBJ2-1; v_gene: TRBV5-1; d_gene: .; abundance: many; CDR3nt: TGCGCCAGCAGCTTCGGCACCGCCAATGAGCAGTTCTTC; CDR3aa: CASSFGTANEQFF
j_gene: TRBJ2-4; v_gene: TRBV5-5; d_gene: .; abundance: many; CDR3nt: TGTGCCAGCAGCTTGGAAGTAAGGGCGGACATTCAGTACTTC; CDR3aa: CASSLEVRADIQYF
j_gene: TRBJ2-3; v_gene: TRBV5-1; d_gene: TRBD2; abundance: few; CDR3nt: TGCGCCAGCAGCACTAGCGGGGGAGATACGCAGTATTTT; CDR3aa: CASSTSGGDTQYF
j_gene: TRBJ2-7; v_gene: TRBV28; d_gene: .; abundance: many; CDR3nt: TGTGCCAGCATGAGTGAGTTCCCCTACGAGCAGTACTTC; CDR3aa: CASMSEFPYEQYF
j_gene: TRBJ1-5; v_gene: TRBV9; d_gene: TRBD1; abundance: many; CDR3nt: TGTGCCAGCAGCGGGGGGACAGGGGGCTTAGCTCAGCCCCAGCATTTT; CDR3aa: CASSGGTGGLAQPQHF
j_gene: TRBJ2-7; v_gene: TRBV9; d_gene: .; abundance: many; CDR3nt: TGTGCCAGCAGCGTAGGAGATGGGACTGCTATCTCCTACGAGCAGTACTTC; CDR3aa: CASSVGDGTAISYEQYF
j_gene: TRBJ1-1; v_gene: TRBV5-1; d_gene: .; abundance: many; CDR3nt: TGCGCCAGCAGCCGACAGCCCAACACTGAAGCTTTCTTT; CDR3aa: CASSRQPNTEAFF
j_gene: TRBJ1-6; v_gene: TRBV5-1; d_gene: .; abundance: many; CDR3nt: TGCGCCAGCAGCTTGGAGATTAATTCACCCCTCCACTTT; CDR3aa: CASSLEINSPLHF
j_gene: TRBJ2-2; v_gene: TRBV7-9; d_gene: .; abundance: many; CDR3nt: TGTGCCAGCAGCAGACGGGGGGAGCTGTTTTTT; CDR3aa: CASSRRGELFF
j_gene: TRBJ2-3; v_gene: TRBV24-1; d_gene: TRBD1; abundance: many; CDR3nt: TGTGCCACCAGTGATTTGGTTTCAGGGGGAGCAGATACGCAGTATTTT; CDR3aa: CATSDLVSGGADTQYF
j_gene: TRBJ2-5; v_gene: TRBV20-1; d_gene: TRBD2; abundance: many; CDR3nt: TGCAGCAGCACCACGATAGCGGGGGGGCGTGCCCGCCCACAAGAGACCCAGTACTTC; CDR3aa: CSSTTIAGGRARPQETQYF
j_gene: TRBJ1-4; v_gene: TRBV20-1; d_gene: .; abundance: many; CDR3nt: TGCAGTGCCCGGACGGTCACGAATGAAAAACTGTTTTTT; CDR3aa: CSARTVTNEKLFF
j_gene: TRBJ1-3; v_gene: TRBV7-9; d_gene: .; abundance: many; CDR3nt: TGTGCCAGCAGCTTAGCCGCAGGGATTGCGGGAAACACCATATATTTT; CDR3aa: CASSLAAGIAGNTIYF
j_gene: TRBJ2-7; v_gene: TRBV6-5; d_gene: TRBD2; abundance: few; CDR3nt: TGTGCCAGCAGTTACTCGATCGGTACTAGCGGGGGGAAAGATACCTACGAGCAGTACTTC; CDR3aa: CASSYSIGTSGGKDTYEQYF
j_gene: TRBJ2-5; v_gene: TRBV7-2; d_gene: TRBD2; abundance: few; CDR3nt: TGTGCCAGCAGCCCGCGGACTAGCTTACAAGAGACCCAGTACTTC; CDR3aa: CASSPRTSLQETQYF
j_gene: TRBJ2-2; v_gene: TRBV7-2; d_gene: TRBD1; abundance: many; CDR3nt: TGTGCCAGCAGCTTACCCCCTGGGACAGGGTCCGGGGAGCTGTTTTTT; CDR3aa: CASSLPPGTGSGELFF
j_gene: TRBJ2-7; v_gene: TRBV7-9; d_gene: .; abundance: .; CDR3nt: TGTGCCAGCAGTCCTTGGGTTCCGTCAGGGAGGAGCGAGCAGTACTTC; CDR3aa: CASSPWVPSGRSEQYF
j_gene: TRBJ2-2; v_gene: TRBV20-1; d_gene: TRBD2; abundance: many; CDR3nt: TGCAGTGCTAGACGGACTAGCGGGGGGACCGGGGAGCTGTTTTTT; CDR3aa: CSARRTSGGTGELFF
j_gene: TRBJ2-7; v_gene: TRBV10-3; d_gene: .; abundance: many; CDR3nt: TGTGCCATCAGTGCGTCGGGTAACGAGCAGTACTTC; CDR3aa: CAISASGNEQYF
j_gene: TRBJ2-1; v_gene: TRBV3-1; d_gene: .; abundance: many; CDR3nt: TGTGCCAGCAGCCAAGTAAGCGGAGGCTACAATGAGCAGTTCTTC; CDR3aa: CASSQVSGGYNEQFF
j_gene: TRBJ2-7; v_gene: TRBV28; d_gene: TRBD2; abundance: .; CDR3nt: TGTGCCAGCAGTTTATTGACTAGCGGGGCGATGCGGCAGTACTTC; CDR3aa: CASSLLTSGAMRQYF
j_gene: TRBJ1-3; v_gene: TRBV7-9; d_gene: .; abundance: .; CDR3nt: TGTGCCAGCAGCTTAGCGCAACTTGACTTTTCTGGAAACACCATATATTTT; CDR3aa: CASSLAQLDFSGNTIYF
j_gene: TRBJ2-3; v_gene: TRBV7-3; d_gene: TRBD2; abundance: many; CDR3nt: TGTGCCAGCAGCTCGTCTGCGGGGGGAAGCACAGATACGCAGTATTTT; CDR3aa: CASSSSAGGSTDTQYF
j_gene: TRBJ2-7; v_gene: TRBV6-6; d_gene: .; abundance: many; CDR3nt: TGTGCCAGCAGTTATACAGGGTACGAGCAGTACTTC; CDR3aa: CASSYTGYEQYF
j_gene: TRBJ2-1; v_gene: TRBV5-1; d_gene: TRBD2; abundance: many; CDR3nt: TGCGCCAGCAGCTCTAAAACTAGCGTCCTAAATGAGCAGTTCTTC; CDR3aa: CASSSKTSVLNEQFF
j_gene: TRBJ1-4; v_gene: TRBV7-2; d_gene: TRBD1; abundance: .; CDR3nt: TGTGCCAGCAGCAGGACAGGGGGTGTGGGTGAAAAACTGTTTTTT; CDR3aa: CASSRTGGVGEKLFF
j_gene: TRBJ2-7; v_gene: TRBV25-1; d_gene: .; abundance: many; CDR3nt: TGTGCCAGCAGTACCGCGGGAAGTGCGAGGGAACGATCCCCCCAGGCGGAGTACTTC; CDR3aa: CASSTAGSARERSPQAEYF
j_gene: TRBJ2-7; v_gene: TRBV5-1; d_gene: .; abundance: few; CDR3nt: TGCGCCAGCAGCTTGGATCCCACAGCCTACGAGCAGTACTTC; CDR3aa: CASSLDPTAYEQYF
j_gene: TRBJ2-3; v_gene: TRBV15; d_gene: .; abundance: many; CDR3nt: TGTGCCACCAGCAGAGAGCTACTAGGAGGTACGCAGTATTTT; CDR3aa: CATSRELLGGTQYF
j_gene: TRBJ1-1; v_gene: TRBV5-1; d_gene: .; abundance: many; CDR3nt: TGCGCCAGCAGCTCGCAGGGGATGAACACTGAAGCTTTCTTT; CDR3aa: CASSSQGMNTEAFF
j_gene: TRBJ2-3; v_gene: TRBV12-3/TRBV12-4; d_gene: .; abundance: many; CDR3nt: TGTGCCAGCATAAGGGGCAGGGGTCCCGGTACGCAGTATTTT; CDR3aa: CASIRGRGPGTQYF
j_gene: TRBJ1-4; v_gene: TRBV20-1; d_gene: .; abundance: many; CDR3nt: TGCAGTGCTAGGGGCTCAGGGGCTGGGGTTAATGAAAAACTGTTTTTT; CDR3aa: CSARGSGAGVNEKLFF
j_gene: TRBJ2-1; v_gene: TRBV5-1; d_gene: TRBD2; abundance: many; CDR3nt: TGCGCCAGCAGCTTGGCCGATGCGGGGGAGGGTTACAATGAGCAGTTCTTC; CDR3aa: CASSLADAGEGYNEQFF
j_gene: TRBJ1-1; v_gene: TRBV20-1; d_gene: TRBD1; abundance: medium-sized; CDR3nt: TGCAGTGCTAGTGGGGGACAGGGGGACACTGAAGCTTTCTTT; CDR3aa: CSASGGQGDTEAFF
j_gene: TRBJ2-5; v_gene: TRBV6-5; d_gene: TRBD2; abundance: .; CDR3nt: TGTGCCAGCAGTTACTCGGGACTAGCGGGGTACCAAGAGACCCAGTACTTC; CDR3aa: CASSYSGLAGYQETQYF
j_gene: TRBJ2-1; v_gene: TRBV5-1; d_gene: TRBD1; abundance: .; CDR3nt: TGCGCCAGCAGCGTACAGGGGGCCGCCTACTATGAGCAGTTCTTC; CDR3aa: CASSVQGAAYYEQFF
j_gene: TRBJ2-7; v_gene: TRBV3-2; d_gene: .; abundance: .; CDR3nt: TGTGCCAGCAGCCCCGACAGGGTTAAGTCGCCCTACGAGCAGTACTTC; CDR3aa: CASSPDRVKSPYEQYF
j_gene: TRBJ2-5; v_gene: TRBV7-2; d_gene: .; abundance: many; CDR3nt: TGTGCCAGCAGCCCTCAGACAGGGAGGGAGACCCAGTACTTC; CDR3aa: CASSPQTGRETQYF
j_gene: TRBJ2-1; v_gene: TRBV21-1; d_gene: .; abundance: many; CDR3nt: TGTGCCAGCCACCAATCTAGGGGACAGCCCTACAATGAGCAGTTCTTC; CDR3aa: CASHQSRGQPYNEQFF
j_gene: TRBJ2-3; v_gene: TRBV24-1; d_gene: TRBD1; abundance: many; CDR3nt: TGTGCCACCAGTGACCCTAAGACAGGGAAGGATACGCAGTATTTT; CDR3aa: CATSDPKTGKDTQYF
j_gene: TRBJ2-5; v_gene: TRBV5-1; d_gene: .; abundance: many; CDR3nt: TGCGCCAGCAGCCCTAGAGCAGGGACGGAGACCCAGTACTTC; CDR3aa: CASSPRAGTETQYF
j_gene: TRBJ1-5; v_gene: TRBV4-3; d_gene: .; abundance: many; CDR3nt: TGCGCCAGCAGTCCACAGGTTTCGGGTTTACAGCCCCAGCATTTT; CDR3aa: CASSPQVSGLQPQHF